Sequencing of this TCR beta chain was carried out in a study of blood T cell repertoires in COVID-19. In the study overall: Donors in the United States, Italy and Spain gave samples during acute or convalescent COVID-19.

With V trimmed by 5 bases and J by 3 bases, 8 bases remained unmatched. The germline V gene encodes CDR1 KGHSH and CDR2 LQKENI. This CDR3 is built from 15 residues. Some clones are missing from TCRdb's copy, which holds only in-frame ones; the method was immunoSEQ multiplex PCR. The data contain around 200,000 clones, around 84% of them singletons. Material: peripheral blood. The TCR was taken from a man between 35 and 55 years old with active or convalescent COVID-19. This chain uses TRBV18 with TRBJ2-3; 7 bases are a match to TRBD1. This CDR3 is CASSANRGLTDTQYF. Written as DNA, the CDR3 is TGTGCCAGCTCAGCCAACAGGGGCCTGACAGATACGCAGTATTTT.